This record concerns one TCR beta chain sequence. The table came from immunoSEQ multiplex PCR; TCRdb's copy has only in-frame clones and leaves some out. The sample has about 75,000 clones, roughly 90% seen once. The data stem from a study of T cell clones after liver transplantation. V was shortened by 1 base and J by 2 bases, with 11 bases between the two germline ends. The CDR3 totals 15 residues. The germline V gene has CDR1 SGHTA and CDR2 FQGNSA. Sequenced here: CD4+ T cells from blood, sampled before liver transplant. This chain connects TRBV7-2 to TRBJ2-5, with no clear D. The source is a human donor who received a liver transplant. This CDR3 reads CASSLGPSLQETQYF. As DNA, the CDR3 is TGTGCCAGCAGCTTAGGCCCCAGTCTACAAGAGACCCAGTACTTC.